Each of the 11 T cell receptor beta chains below was sequenced from the same sample in a study of blood T cell repertoires in COVID-19. Libraries were prepared by immunoSEQ multiplex PCR; TCRdb keeps only in-frame clonotypes and omits some of them. The sample comprises around 110,000 clones, roughly two thirds of which are singletons, and 0.9% rests with the top ten. Sequenced: peripheral blood. The receptors stem from a human donor with acute or convalescent COVID-19. The donor label of this sample is uncertain.

This chain uses TRBV7-6 with TRBJ1-3; a weak D match, TRBD1 (5 bases). Germline loops: CDR1 SGHVS, CDR2 FNYEAQ. Trimming cost V 0 bases and J 5 bases, with 11 bases left between them. This CDR3 has 15 residues. This CDR3 reads CASSLALGGRNTIYF. The CDR3 region has the DNA TGTGCCAGCAGCTTAGCGCTCGGGGGTCGAAACACCATATATTTT.

V is TRBV6-5 and J is TRBJ1-3, with 8 bases matching TRBD1. V lost 5 bases to trimming and J lost 2 bases; unmatched junction nucleotides: 5. Germline assignment: CDR1 MNHEY and CDR2 SVGAGI. CDR3 size: 15 residues. The DNA for the CDR3 is TGTGCCAGCAGTAACACAGGGGGTACTGGAAACACCATATATTTT. It specifies CASSNTGGTGNTIYF.

The chain joins TRBV30 to TRBJ2-7; 8 bases are a match to TRBD2. The length of the CDR3 is 14 residues. Germline V lookup: CDR1 GTSNPN, CDR2 SVGIG (reference sequence). J gave up 2 bases and V 4 bases, and 7 bases lay outside the gene matches. The CDR3 DNA sequence: TGTGCCTGGACCCGCAGCGGGGGAGCCTACGAGCAGTACTTC. Its translation: CAWTRSGGAYEQYF.

The gene calls are TRBV10-3 and TRBJ1-3, with D maybe TRBD1 (6 bases). V lost 5 bases, J lost 4 bases, and 9 bases lay in between. Per germline, CDR1 ENHRY and CDR2 SYGVKD. The CDR3 is made up of 13 amino acids. The CDR3 loop is CAISWGLGNTIYF. The CDR3 DNA follows: TGTGCCATCAGTTGGGGGCTAGGAAACACCATATATTTT.

V gene TRBV28 combines with J gene TRBJ2-3; no clear D. This CDR3 has 11 amino acids. Germline CDR1 MDHEN, CDR2 SYDVKM. Trimming shortened V by 2 bases and J by 6 bases, and 3 bases separated the two germline ends. The CDR3 protein is CASSLLDTQYF. CDR3 bases: TGTGCCAGCAGTTTACTGGATACGCAGTATTTT.

The chain recombines TRBV11-2 with TRBJ2-5; a possible D gene is TRBD2 (5 bases). This CDR3 is built from 16 residues. V dropped 2 bases and J dropped 2 bases, with 15 bases sitting between them. The germline CDR1 and CDR2 sequences are SGHAT and FQNNGV. CDR3 DNA: TGTGCCAGCAGCTTAATGGCGGCGGGTACTCAAGAGACCCAGTACTTC. This sequence encodes CASSLMAAGTQETQYF.

V is TRBV6-5 and J is TRBJ2-1, with 7 bases lining up with TRBD1. Per the germline V gene, CDR1 is MNHEY and CDR2 is SVGAGI. The CDR3 is made up of 14 amino acids. Germline trimming cut 0 bases from V and 9 bases from J; bases unmatched to any gene: 5. CDR3 nucleotide sequence: TGTGCCAGCAGTTACTCTGCAGGGGGTATTGAGCAGTTCTTC. It yields the protein CASSYSAGGIEQFF.

This clone was seen many times. The chain employs TRBV27 and TRBJ2-1; D perhaps matches TRBD2 (5 bases). CDR3 length: 17 amino acids. V was shortened by 6 bases and J by 8 bases, with 26 bases between the two germline ends. Germline CDR1 and CDR2: MNHEY and SMNVEV (reference sequence). The CDR3 is CASRLTSGFIIGDEQFF. The CDR3 bases are TGTGCCAGCAGACTTACCTCGGGGTTTATAATCGGGGATGAGCAGTTCTTC.

This clone was seen only a few times. The CDR3 region is CASSLDPTGRNSPLHF. CDR3 DNA sequence: TGTGCCAGCAGCTTAGACCCCACAGGGAGAAATTCACCCCTCCACTTT. V usage is TRBV7-2 and J usage is TRBJ1-6, with TRBD1 as a possible D gene (6 bases). Germline V gives CDR1 SGHTA, CDR2 FQGNSA. The CDR3 totals 16 residues. V lost 1 base, J lost 7 bases, and 14 bases lay in between. The variable domain in full, with the rest retrieved from reference TRBV7-2 and TRBJ1-6, is GAGVSQSPSNKVTEKGKDVELRCDPISGHTALYWYRQSLGQGLEFLIYFQGNSAPDKSGLPSDRFSAERTGGSVSTLTIQRTQQEDSAVYLCASSLDPTGRNSPLHFGNGTRLTVT.

In its sample, this clone ranks as medium-sized (0.01 to 0.1%). The chain has TRBV11-2 and TRBJ2-3; D remains unclear. Germline V CDR1 and CDR2: SGHAT, FQNNGV. V lost 1 base and J lost 5, with 7 bases in between. The CDR3 loop spans 13 amino acids. The CDR3 DNA reads TGTGCCAGCAGCTTAGTGTCCGGAGATACGCAGTATTTT. Translated: CASSLVSGDTQYF.

This chain connects TRBV3-1 (or the pseudogene TRBV3-2) to TRBJ2-7; 8 positions match TRBD1. This CDR3 is built from 16 residues. Unmatched junction bases numbered 10, after V lost 0 bases and J lost 6 bases. Germline V gene sequence: CDR1 LGHDT, CDR2 YNNKEL (reference sequence). The CDR3, as DNA: TGTGCCAGCAGCCAAGATCGCTGGACAGGGCTCGTCGAGCAGTACGTC. Translation gives CASSQDRWTGLVEQYV.